These T cell receptor beta chains were read from a single sample in a study of blood T cell repertoires in COVID-19. Assay used: immunoSEQ multiplex PCR; TCRdb lists only in-frame clones, some missing. The profile shows tens of thousands of clones, 70% to 90% of them singletons. Sequencing was done on a sample of peripheral blood. The receptors shown here come from a human donor in a cohort sampled during active COVID-19. Both conserved end residues are part of each CDR3. D genes are given only for firm matches. The size entry is marked missing in some rows and otherwise reads once, few, many or a size class.

D gene	V gene	J gene	clone size	CDR3 protein	CDR3 DNA
-	TRBV10-1	TRBJ1-3	once	CASSDGTSGNTIYF	TGCGCCAGCAGTGACGGGACTTCTGGAAACACCATATATTTT
TRBD1	TRBV6-2/TRBV6-3	TRBJ1-4	-	CASSPPPTGGEPNEKLFF	TGTGCCAGCAGCCCACCCCCGACAGGGGGCGAACCTAATGAAAAACTGTTTTTT
-	TRBV4-1	TRBJ1-1	-	CASSQVGGANTEAFF	TGCGCCAGCAGCCAAGTTGGAGGGGCGAACACTGAAGCTTTCTTT
-	TRBV29-1	TRBJ1-1	-	CSVEDSKNTEAFF	TGCAGCGTTGAAGATTCAAAGAACACTGAAGCTTTCTTT
-	TRBV7-8	TRBJ1-3	-	CASSLRFLVAGRSGNTIYF	TGTGCCAGCAGCTTACGGTTCTTAGTGGCAGGGCGCTCTGGAAACACCATATATTTT
-	TRBV19	TRBJ1-5	-	CASSGGGYSNQPQHF	TGTGCCAGTAGCGGGGGGGGGTATAGCAATCAGCCCCAGCATTTT
-	TRBV10-3	TRBJ2-7	-	CAISESGQTYEQYF	TGTGCCATCAGTGAGTCGGGCCAGACATACGAGCAGTACTTC
TRBD1	TRBV30	TRBJ2-7	-	CAFGTGSYEQYF	TGTGCCTTCGGGACAGGGTCTTACGAGCAGTACTTC
-	TRBV29-1	TRBJ2-1	-	CSLRQRNYNEQFF	TGCAGCCTACGACAGCGAAACTACAATGAGCAGTTCTTC
-	TRBV6-2/TRBV6-3	TRBJ2-1	-	CASSYPQRQPYNEQFF	TGTGCCAGCAGTTACCCCCAGAGACAGCCCTACAATGAGCAGTTCTTC
TRBD1	TRBV4-3	TRBJ2-7	-	CASSPGQGMNEQYF	TGCGCCAGCAGCCCGGGACAGGGAATGAACGAGCAGTACTTC
TRBD1	TRBV2	TRBJ1-5	-	CASSRDRGNQPQHF	TGTGCCAGCAGTCGGGACAGGGGCAATCAGCCCCAGCATTTT
TRBD1	TRBV11-2	TRBJ1-5	-	CASSLDGQGSQPQHF	TGTGCCAGCAGCTTAGACGGACAGGGGTCCCAGCCCCAGCATTTT
TRBD1	TRBV7-2	TRBJ1-5	once	CASSSRQGQPQHF	TGTGCCAGCAGCTCCCGACAGGGTCAGCCCCAGCATTTT
-	TRBV10-3	TRBJ1-5	-	CAIAFAGDSNQPQHF	TGTGCCATCGCTTTCGCCGGGGATAGCAATCAGCCCCAGCATTTT
TRBD1	TRBV3-1/TRBV3-2	TRBJ1-1	-	CASSSGTGGTEAFF	TGTGCCAGCAGCTCAGGGACAGGGGGCACTGAAGCTTTCTTT
TRBD1	TRBV6-2/TRBV6-3	TRBJ1-5	-	CASSARQGSENSNQPQHF	TGTGCCAGCAGTGCGAGACAGGGTTCAGAGAATAGCAATCAGCCCCAGCATTTT
TRBD2	TRBV19	TRBJ2-7	once	CASSIPTSGSHEQYF	TGTGCCAGTAGTATCCCGACTAGCGGTTCGCACGAGCAGTACTTC